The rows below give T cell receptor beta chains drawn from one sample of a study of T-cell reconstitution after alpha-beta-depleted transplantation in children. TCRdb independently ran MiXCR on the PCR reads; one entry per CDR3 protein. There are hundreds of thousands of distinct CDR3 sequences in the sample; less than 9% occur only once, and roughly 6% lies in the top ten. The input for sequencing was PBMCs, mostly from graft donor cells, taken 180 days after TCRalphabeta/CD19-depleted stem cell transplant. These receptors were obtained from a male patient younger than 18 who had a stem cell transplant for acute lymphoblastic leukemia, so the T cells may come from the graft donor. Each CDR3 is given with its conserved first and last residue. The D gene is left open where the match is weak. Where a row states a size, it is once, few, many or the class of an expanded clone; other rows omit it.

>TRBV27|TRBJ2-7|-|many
CASSHGAVLEQYF
TGTGCCAGCAGCCATGGGGCAGTGCTAGAGCAGTACTTC
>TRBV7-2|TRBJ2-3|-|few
CASSLAEGTTDTQYF
TGTGCCAGCAGCTTAGCGGAGGGGACCACAGATACGCAGTATTTT
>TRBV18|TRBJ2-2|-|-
CASSPGTSRNTGELFF
TGTGCCAGCTCACCTGGAACATCCCGCAACACCGGGGAGCTGTTTTTT
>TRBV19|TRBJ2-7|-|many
CASKGGGHNEQYF
TGTGCCAGTAAGGGAGGCGGACACAACGAGCAGTACTTC
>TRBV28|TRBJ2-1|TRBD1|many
CASSQTGYNEQFF
TGTGCCAGCAGCCAGACAGGGTACAATGAGCAGTTCTTC
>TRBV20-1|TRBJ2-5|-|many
CSPGAEETQYF
TGCAGTCCGGGGGCTGAAGAGACCCAGTACTTC
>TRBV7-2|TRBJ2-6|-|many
CASSPGGGGANVLTF
TGTGCCAGCAGCCCAGGAGGGGGAGGGGCCAACGTCCTGACTTTC
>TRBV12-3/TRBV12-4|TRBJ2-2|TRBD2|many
CASSPTSGGAGELFF
TGTGCCAGCAGCCCGACTAGCGGGGGGGCCGGGGAGCTGTTTTTT
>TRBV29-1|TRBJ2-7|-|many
CSVNTALGPAYEQYF
TGCAGCGTTAACACCGCGCTAGGGCCTGCCTACGAGCAGTACTTC
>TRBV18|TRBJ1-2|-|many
CASSRTRDVNIYGYTF
TGTGCCAGCTCACGCACCAGGGACGTGAATATCTATGGCTACACCTTC
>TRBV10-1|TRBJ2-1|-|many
CASSFTPGLPSSYNEQFF
TGCGCCAGCAGTTTTACTCCGGGACTCCCCAGCTCCTACAATGAGCAGTTCTTC
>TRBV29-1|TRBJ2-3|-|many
CSVVSDTQYF
TGCAGCGTTGTGTCAGATACGCAGTATTTT
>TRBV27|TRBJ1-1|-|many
CASSLRTEGGQTEAFF
TGTGCCAGCAGTTTACGGACAGAGGGCGGACAAACTGAAGCTTTCTTT
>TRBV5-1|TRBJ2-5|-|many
CASSEGQETQYF
TGCGCCAGCAGTGAAGGCCAAGAGACCCAGTACTTC
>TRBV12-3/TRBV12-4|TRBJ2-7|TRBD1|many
CASSSWTGEYEQYF
TGTGCCAGCAGTTCGTGGACAGGGGAATACGAGCAGTACTTC
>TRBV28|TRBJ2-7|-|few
CASSASRSLSYEQYF
TGTGCCAGCAGTGCTAGCCGATCCCTCTCCTACGAGCAGTACTTC
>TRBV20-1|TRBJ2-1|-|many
CSARVTQPYNEQFF
TGCAGTGCTAGAGTGACCCAACCGTACAATGAGCAGTTCTTC
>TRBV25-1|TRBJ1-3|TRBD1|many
CASSVRDSGIYF
TGTGCCAGCAGTGTACGGGACAGCGGCATATATTTT
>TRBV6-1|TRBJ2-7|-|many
CATWGTRSTVQYF
TGTGCCACCTGGGGGACCCGAAGTACGGTGCAGTACTTC
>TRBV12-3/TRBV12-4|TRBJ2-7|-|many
CASSTRQGGEQYF
TGTGCCAGCAGTACAAGACAGGGAGGCGAGCAGTACTTC
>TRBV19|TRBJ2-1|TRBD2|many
CASTREGPTNEQFF
TGTGCCAGTACAAGGGAGGGTCCTACAAATGAGCAGTTCTTC
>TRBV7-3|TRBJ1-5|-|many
CASSPSGLVGSPQHF
TGTGCCAGCAGCCCCAGCGGGCTAGTAGGATCGCCCCAGCATTTT
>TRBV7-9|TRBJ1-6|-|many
CASSFDHLHF
TGTGCCAGCAGCTTTGATCACCTCCACTTT
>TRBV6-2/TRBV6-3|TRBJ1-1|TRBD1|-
CASSYGQVDTEAFF
TGTGCCAGCAGTTACGGACAGGTGGACACTGAAGCTTTCTTT
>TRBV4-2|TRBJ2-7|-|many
CASSQVNEQYF
TGTGCCAGCAGCCAAGTAAACGAGCAGTACTTC
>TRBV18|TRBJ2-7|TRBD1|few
CASSILAGTGDYEQYF
TGTGCCAGCTCAATCCTTGCCGGGACAGGGGACTACGAGCAGTACTTC
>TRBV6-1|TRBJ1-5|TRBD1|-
CASGGQGEASQPQHF
TGTGCCAGCGGGGGACAGGGGGAGGCCAGTCAGCCCCAGCATTTT
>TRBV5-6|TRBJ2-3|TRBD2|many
CASSATSGGAGTQYF
TGTGCCAGCAGCGCGACTAGCGGGGGGGCAGGGACGCAGTATTTT